These 32 T cell receptor beta chains share one sample of origin, sequenced in a study of T cell repertoires in cytomegalovirus infection. These receptors lack a known antigen. One entry per CDR3 protein results from TCRdb running MiXCR on the reads. The sample holds under 850,000 distinct CDR3 sequences, approximately 33% seen once. Specimen: cultured PBMCs, collected from culture after CMV antigen stimulation. The receptors here all came from a human donor in good health (CMV status not recorded). Some clones in this sample may be carry-over from other donors' samples.

This clonotype was seen a handful of times. This chain connects TRBV4-1 to TRBJ1-4; a possible D gene is TRBD1 (5 bases). CDR3 length: 14 residues. Trimming shortened V by 3 bases and J by 8 bases, and 13 bases separated the two germline ends. CDR1 is MGHRA and CDR2 is YSYEKL in the germline V gene. The CDR3 bases are TGCGCCAGCAGCCAGGCCAGACAGAAGGAAAAACTGTTTTTT. It yields the protein CASSQARQKEKLFF.

This chain connects TRBV12-3 or TRBV12-4 to TRBJ2-7; D call uncertain. This CDR3 region has 11 residues. The V and J ends lost 5 bases and 7 bases respectively, with 9 bases between them. The CDR3 bases are TGTGCCAGCAGTCCCGGGCAGGAGCAGTACTTC. Its translation is CASSPGQEQYF.

The rearrangement links TRBV5-4 to TRBJ2-3; no reliable D call. Per the germline V gene, CDR1 is SGHNT and CDR2 is YYREEE (reference sequence). The CDR3 consists of 18 residues. V gave up 4 bases and J gave up 6 bases, with 27 bases separating them. CDR3 coding DNA: TGTGCCAGCAGCCGCCCCCCGTTGAAACGCCACCACACGGATACGCAGTATTTT. It codes for CASSRPPLKRHHTDTQYF.

This clonotype was seen a handful of times. This sequence joins TRBV28 and TRBJ2-7; a weak D match, TRBD2 (6 bases). CDR3 size: 14 residues. Trimming removed 7 bases at V and 4 bases at J, with 17 bases between. Germline V gives CDR1 MDHEN, CDR2 SYDVKM. CDR3 protein: CASTRGAGRYEQYF. In DNA, the CDR3 is TGTGCCAGCACCCGCGGGGCAGGGAGGTACGAGCAGTACTTC.

This chain's CDR3 is CASSLAQDEAFF. The CDR3 region has the DNA TGTGCCAGCAGTTTAGCGCAGGATGAAGCTTTCTTT. V gene TRBV12-3 or TRBV12-4 combines with J gene TRBJ1-1; D unclear. The CDR3 has 12 amino acids. V was cut by 0 bases and J by 7 bases, with 6 bases left in between.

This clonotype was observed a handful of times. The chain employs TRBV7-8 and TRBJ2-7; D possibly corresponds to TRBD2 (6 bases). Trimming stripped 5 bases from V and 7 bases from J, with 21 bases between. CDR3 length: 15 amino acids. CDR1 is SGHVS and CDR2 is FQNEAQ in the germline V gene. Here the CDR3 reads CASSLGGTRTREQYF. CDR3 nucleotide sequence: TGTGCCAGCAGCCTCGGTGGGACTCGGACGAGGGAGCAGTACTTC.

The V and J genes are TRBV10-2 and TRBJ2-5, with D hard to call. Germline CDR1 WSHSY, CDR2 SAAADI. The CDR3 covers 13 residues. Trimming took off 4 bases at V and 2 bases at J, with 8 bases between the two ends. The CDR3 region has the DNA TGCGCCAGCAGTGGGGCTAGTCAAGAGACCCAGTACTTC. This codes for CASSGASQETQYF.

This clonotype appeared many times. The chain is built from TRBV7-8 and TRBJ2-2, with 11 bases fitting TRBD2. Unmatched junction bases numbered 7, after V lost 5 bases and J lost 5 bases. The CDR3 is 16 amino acids. Germline V gene lookup returns CDR1 SGHVS and CDR2 FQNEAQ. CDR3: CASSRPGTSGTGELFF. CDR3 nucleotides: TGTGCCAGCAGCCGTCCCGGGACTAGCGGAACCGGGGAGCTGTTTTTT.

The J gene is TRBJ2-3, the V gene TRBV7-9, with D possibly being TRBD1 (5 bases). V lost 1 base, J lost 2 bases, and 16 bases lay in between. The CDR3 has 17 amino acids. The germline V gene has CDR1 SEHNR and CDR2 FQNEAQ (reference sequence). The chain's CDR3 is CASSLEGNDRHTDTQYF. The CDR3, as DNA: TGTGCCAGCAGCTTAGAGGGAAACGACAGACACACAGATACGCAGTATTTT.

The table lists this clonotype with a few counts. V and J are TRBV28 and TRBJ2-5; 8 bases align to TRBD2. The J segment lost 3 bases and the V segment lost 6 bases, leaving 6 bases of the junction unmatched. This CDR3 region has 14 residues. Germline CDR1 MDHEN, CDR2 SYDVKM. This CDR3 is CASSPGLDKETQYF. Written as DNA, the CDR3 is TGTGCCAGCAGCCCGGGACTAGATAAAGAGACCCAGTACTTC.

This clonotype has just a few counts. The CDR3 reads CASSILGLDSGNTIYF. DNA for the CDR3: TGTGCCAGTAGTATTTTAGGCCTCGACTCTGGAAACACCATATATTTT. V gene TRBV19 combines with J gene TRBJ1-3, with no clear D. From germline, CDR1 is LNHDA and CDR2 SQIVND (reference sequence). CDR3 length: 16 residues. V was cut by 3 bases and J by 0 bases, with 12 bases left in between.

This clonotype was recorded many times. The genes are TRBV11-2 and TRBJ1-2, with no clear D. Trimming stripped 4 bases from V and 1 base from J, with 4 bases between. CDR3 size: 12 residues. The V gene's germline CDR1 is SGHAT and CDR2 FQNNGV. CDR3 bases: TGTGCCAGCAGCTCTATTAACTATGGCTACACCTTC. As protein: CASSSINYGYTF.

This clonotype was observed a handful of times. CDR3 bases: TGTGCCAGCAGCAGGACGAATTCTCTTCCCTACGAGCAGTACTTC. Its translation: CASSRTNSLPYEQYF. The chain joins TRBV7-2 to TRBJ2-7; D is unclear. The CDR3 loop spans 15 amino acids. V gave up 5 bases and J gave up 2 bases, with 16 bases separating them. The V gene's germline CDR1 is SGHTA and CDR2 FQGNSA.

This clonotype was counted ten times or more. This chain links TRBV7-8 with TRBJ2-4; 10 bases agree with TRBD1. V lost 4 bases to trimming and J lost 4 bases; unmatched junction nucleotides: 10. CDR1 is SGHVS, CDR2 FQNEAQ, per germline. CDR3 length: 17 amino acids. DNA for the CDR3: TGTGCCAGCAGCTCCAGACAGGGGGCCAACCCTAAAAACATTCAGTACTTC. Translating gives CASSSRQGANPKNIQYF.

This clonotype was detected only a few times. CDR3 sequence: CASSLAGTEGQPQHF. The CDR3 nucleotides read TGTGCCAGCAGCTTAGCCGGGACAGAAGGTCAGCCCCAGCATTTT. The chain uses TRBV7-6 and TRBJ1-5, with 7 positions matching TRBD1. V trimming: 0 bases; J trimming: 6 bases; junction bases outside the gene matches: 5. The CDR3 runs to 15 residues. The germline V gene encodes CDR1 SGHVS and CDR2 FNYEAQ. Full variable domain (remainder filled in from reference TRBV7-6 and TRBJ1-5): GAGVSQSPRYKVTKRGQDVALRCDPISGHVSLYWYRQALGQGPEFLTYFNYEAQQDKSGLPNDRFSAERPEGSISTLTIQRTEQRDSAMYRCASSLAGTEGQPQHFGDGTRLSIL.

The J gene is TRBJ2-7, the V gene TRBV27; D might be TRBD1 or TRBD2, each matching 5 bases. CDR1 MNHEY and CDR2 SMNVEV come from the germline V gene (reference sequence). This CDR3 region has 14 residues. The V end was cut by 6 bases, the J end by 3 bases, with 15 bases between. The CDR3 DNA is TGTGCCAGCAGCCCCCGGGGCAGCTACTACGAGCAGTACTTC. The encoded protein is CASSPRGSYYEQYF.

This clonotype was recorded many times. V and J are TRBV7-6 and TRBJ2-3; D remains ambiguous. The germline V gene encodes CDR1 SGHVS and CDR2 FNYEAQ. Deletions cut 2 bases from V and 0 bases from J, with 6 bases between. The CDR3 contains 14 residues. The DNA of the CDR3 is TGTGCCAGCAGCTTATCCGCTAGCACAGATACGCAGTATTTT. This codes for CASSLSASTDTQYF.

The gene calls are TRBV6-1 and TRBJ1-2; no reliable D call. Trimming took 7 bases from V and 4 from J, leaving 13 bases between them. The CDR3 loop spans 13 amino acids. Per germline, CDR1 MNHNS and CDR2 SASEGT. This CDR3 reads CASIRQEGYGYTF. The CDR3 coding sequence is TGTGCCAGCATCAGGCAAGAAGGCTATGGCTACACCTTC.

The chain combines TRBV4-2 with TRBJ2-1; 8 bases are shared with TRBD2. The V segment lost 8 bases and the J segment 9 bases; nucleotides outside the gene matches: 12. Looked up from germline, CDR1 is LGHNA and CDR2 is YNFKEQ. This CDR3 is built from 14 residues. CDR3 DNA: TGTGCCAGCCTCCGGACTAGCACGGACGGTGAGCAGTTCTTC. It yields the protein CASLRTSTDGEQFF.

The chain recombines TRBV11-2 with TRBJ2-2; D remains ambiguous. Germline V gives CDR1 SGHAT, CDR2 FQNNGV. The length of the CDR3 is 12 residues. V lost 5 bases and J lost 6, with 7 bases in between. CDR3: CASSAVAGELFF. In DNA, the CDR3 is TGTGCCAGCAGCGCCGTGGCCGGGGAGCTGTTTTTT.

This clonotype was counted only a few times. The junction does not match germline at one end; this may be a read error. This chain uses TRBV6-1 with TRBJ2-1, with a tentative D call TRBD2 (5 bases). Germline loops: CDR1 MNHNS, CDR2 SASEGT. The CDR3 length is 9 residues. Here the CDR3 DNA reads TGTGCCAGCGGGTACGGGGATTACTTC. Its protein is CASGYGDYF.

In its sample, this clonotype was seen a few times. V usage is TRBV9 and J usage is TRBJ2-3; 7 bases match TRBD2. Germline loops: CDR1 SGDLS, CDR2 YYNGEE. Losses at the gene ends were 0 bases for V and 3 bases for J; bases not matched to a gene: 4. CDR3 size: 15 residues. This CDR3 reads CASSVDVGGTDTQYF. DNA of the CDR3: TGTGCCAGCAGCGTAGATGTCGGGGGGACAGATACGCAGTATTTT.

This chain uses TRBV4-3 with TRBJ2-7; D is uncertain. The CDR3 has 14 residues. Germline-derived CDR1 and CDR2 are LGHNA and YSLEER. V lost 2 bases and J lost 2, with 10 bases in between. The DNA of the CDR3 is TGCGCCAGCAGCCAAAGGATAGGTCCCTACGAGCAGTACTTC. It encodes CASSQRIGPYEQYF.

In DNA, the CDR3 is TGTGCCAGCAGTTTACTAGCGAGAGAGACCCAGTACTTC. This codes for CASSLLARETQYF. V and J are TRBV6-5 and TRBJ2-5; 7 bases fit TRBD2. Germline V gives CDR1 MNHEY, CDR2 SVGAGI. The CDR3 sequence is 13 residues long. J lost 4 bases, V lost 4 bases, and 3 bases had no gene match.

This clonotype was recorded a few times. This chain connects TRBV7-6 to TRBJ2-1; D unresolved. From germline, CDR1 is SGHVS and CDR2 FNYEAQ. The CDR3 extends over 14 amino acids. V was shortened by 0 bases and J by 8 bases, with 11 bases between the two germline ends. CDR3 amino acids: CASSLASTSDEQFF. The CDR3 DNA follows: TGTGCCAGCAGCTTAGCTTCCACCAGCGATGAGCAGTTCTTC. Filled out from reference TRBV7-6 and TRBJ2-1, the complete variable domain reads GAGVSQSPRYKVTKRGQDVALRCDPISGHVSLYWYRQALGQGPEFLTYFNYEAQQDKSGLPNDRFSAERPEGSISTLTIQRTEQRDSAMYRCASSLASTSDEQFFGPGTRLTVL.

The chain couples TRBV12-3 or TRBV12-4 to TRBJ2-1, with D hard to call. This CDR3 has 15 amino acids. V was shortened by 2 bases and J by 2 bases, with 10 bases between the two germline ends. CDR3 sequence: CASSLTTNPYNEQFF. CDR3 in DNA: TGTGCCAGCAGTTTAACTACCAACCCCTACAATGAGCAGTTCTTC.

The V call is TRBV5-1, the J call TRBJ1-1; D call uncertain. This CDR3 contains 16 residues. Germline-derived CDR1 and CDR2 are SGHRS and YFSETQ. Deletions cut 4 bases from V and 2 bases from J, with 18 bases between. Here the CDR3 DNA reads TGCGCCAGCAGCCCGACATTGACCTGGGGTAACACTGAAGCTTTCTTT. It is translated as CASSPTLTWGNTEAFF.

At least ten counts were recorded for this clonotype. The chain uses TRBV7-2 and TRBJ2-5; D not certain. CDR1 is SGHTA and CDR2 is FQGNSA in the germline V gene. The CDR3 is 14 amino acids. Trimming cost V 5 bases and J 4 bases, with 14 bases left between them. DNA of the CDR3: TGTGCCAGCAGCCTAAATAGGGCTGGAGAGACCCAGTACTTC. Translating it yields CASSLNRAGETQYF.

This clonotype was counted many times. The V and J genes are TRBV7-2 and TRBJ1-2; perhaps TRBD1 as D (5 bases). Trimming took 1 base from V and 4 from J, leaving 13 bases between them. This CDR3 region has 15 residues. Per germline, CDR1 SGHTA and CDR2 FQGNSA. CDR3 sequence (DNA): TGTGCCAGCAGCTTAGTGCGACAGTTAGGCTATGGCTACACCTTC. Translating it yields CASSLVRQLGYGYTF.

This clonotype was seen just once. The chain links TRBV5-4 to TRBJ1-6; D possibly corresponds to TRBD1 (6 bases). With 4 bases removed from V and 2 bases from J, the gap between germline ends came to 16 bases. The CDR3 contains 17 residues. Germline lookup yields CDR1 SGHNT and CDR2 YYREEE (reference sequence). Here the CDR3 reads CASSPDRRQTYNSPLHF. The CDR3 nucleotides are TGTGCCAGCAGCCCCGACAGGCGTCAGACCTATAATTCACCCCTCCACTTT.

The rearrangement uses TRBV19 and TRBJ2-2; 7 bases are a match to TRBD1. The CDR3 is 13 residues long. With 4 bases clipped from V and 7 bases from J, the junction kept 3 bases outside the gene matches. From germline, CDR1 is LNHDA and CDR2 SQIVND (reference sequence). The CDR3 spells CASSRQGIGELFF. CDR3 in DNA: TGTGCCAGTAGTAGACAGGGTATCGGGGAGCTGTTTTTT.

The chain recombines TRBV6-2 or TRBV6-3 with TRBJ1-1; D uncertain. Germline assignment: CDR1 MNHEY and CDR2 SVGEGT. The CDR3 contains 13 residues. Trimming took 6 bases from V and 0 from J, leaving 8 bases between them. The CDR3 bases are TGTGCCAGCAGAGGATTCATGAACACTGAAGCTTTCTTT. It is translated as CASRGFMNTEAFF.